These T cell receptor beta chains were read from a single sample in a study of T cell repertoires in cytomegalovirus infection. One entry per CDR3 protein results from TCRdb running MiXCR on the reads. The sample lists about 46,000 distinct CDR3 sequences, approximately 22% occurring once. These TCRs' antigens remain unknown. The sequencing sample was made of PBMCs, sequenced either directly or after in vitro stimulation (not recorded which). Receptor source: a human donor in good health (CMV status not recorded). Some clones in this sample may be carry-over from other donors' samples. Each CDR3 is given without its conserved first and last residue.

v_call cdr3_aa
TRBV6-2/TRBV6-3 ASTAAGAGYT
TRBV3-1 ASSQENGYT
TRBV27 ASSPGLGNEQF
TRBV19 ASSIRGVNTEAF
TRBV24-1 ATSGRSTEAF
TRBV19 ASSPGHQFQPQH
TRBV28 ASSSGRGTRTEAF
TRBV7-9 ASSFAPGTYNEQF
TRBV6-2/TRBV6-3 ASISSSYEQY
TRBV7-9 ASSRPGGIYEQY
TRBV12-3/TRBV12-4 ASRDKLVNEQF
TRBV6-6 ASSRRDFEGDSLEQY
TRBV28 ASSLSLEWRAQPQH
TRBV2 ASEKSSSTDTQY
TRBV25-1 ASSRPGQKYLQANSYEQY
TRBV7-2 ASSLGGTVIYNEQF